The next 24 T cell receptor beta chains were all read from a single sample in a study of blood T cell repertoires in COVID-19. Profiled with immunoSEQ multiplex PCR; TCRdb holds only in-frame clones, not every one. Among some 340,000 clones listed, 90% to 95% were seen once. Sequenced sample: PBMCs or T cells enriched from blood (not recorded which). These TCRs come from a woman in her thirties who had been exposed to COVID-19.

The chain joins TRBV21-1 to TRBJ1-1; the table assigns TRBD1, which was not confirmed against the DNA. TRBV21-1 is described as a pseudogene. The CDR3 has 14 residues. CDR3 amino acids: CASSRGQGLTEAFF. CDR3 nucleotides: TGTGCCAGCAGCAGAGGACAGGGCCTTACTGAAGCTTTCTTT.

This chain joins TRBV7-8 and TRBJ1-5; TRBD1 aligns across 8 bases. Germline V gene lookup returns CDR1 SGHVS and CDR2 FQNEAQ. The CDR3 spans 16 residues. Trimming took 3 bases from V and 2 from J; bases not matched to a gene: 6. The CDR3 is CASSFTTGVGNQPQHF. CDR3 nucleotide sequence: TGTGCCAGCAGCTTCACGACAGGGGTGGGCAATCAGCCCCAGCATTTT. Based on the CDR3 plus reference TRBV7-8 and TRBJ1-5, the full variable domain is GAGVSQSPRYKVAKRGQDVALRCDPISGHVSLFWYQQALGQGPEFLTYFQNEAQLDKSGLPSDRFFAERPEGSVSTLKIQRTQQEDSAVYLCASSFTTGVGNQPQHFGDGTRLSIL.

The chain links TRBV19 to TRBJ2-3; D remains ambiguous. V lost 9 bases and J 1 base, leaving 11 bases between the germline ends. Germline CDR1 is LNHDA and CDR2 is SQIVND (reference sequence). The CDR3 spans 13 residues. CDR3 coding DNA: TGTGCCAGCCTTCGAATAGGCACAGATACGCAGTATTTT. Translated, it gives CASLRIGTDTQYF. The variable domain in full, with the rest retrieved from reference TRBV19 and TRBJ2-3, is DGGITQSPKYLFRKEGQNVTLSCEQNLNHDAMYWYRQDPGQGLRLIYYSQIVNDFQKGDIAEGYSVSREKKESFPLTVTSAQKNPTAFYLCASLRIGTDTQYFGPGTRLTVL.

The gene calls are TRBV10-3 and TRBJ1-3; D gene uncertain. This CDR3 has 16 residues. Germline V gene data show CDR1 as ENHRY and CDR2 as SYGVKD. Trimming took 6 bases from V and 0 from J, leaving 15 bases between them. The CDR3 sequence: CAISPDGGRSGNTIYF. The CDR3 DNA reads as TGTGCCATCAGCCCAGACGGCGGCCGCTCTGGAAACACCATATATTTT.

This clone turned up a few times. The chain joins TRBV5-6 to TRBJ1-4; TRBD1 aligns across 8 bases. Germline V CDR1 and CDR2: SGHDT, YYEEEE. This CDR3 comprises 15 residues. The V gene end was trimmed by 4 bases and the J gene end by 8 bases; junction bases not matched to a gene: 10. The CDR3 DNA is TGTGCCAGCAGCCTTATGGACAGGGTAGGGGAAAAACTGTTTTTT. This translates into CASSLMDRVGEKLFF. Complete variable domain (other parts from reference TRBV5-6 and TRBJ1-4): DAGVTQSPTHLIKTRGQQVTLRCSPKSGHDTVSWYQQALGQGPQFIFQYYEEEERQRGNFPDRFSGHQFPNYSSELNVNALLLGDSALYLCASSLMDRVGEKLFFGSGTQLSVL.

This sequence joins TRBV19 and TRBJ1-6; 7 bases are a match to TRBD1. The junction had 4 bases not matched to a gene; V was cut back by 11 bases and J by 0 bases. Germline CDR1 and CDR2: LNHDA and SQIVND (reference sequence). CDR3 length equals 14 residues. The CDR3 DNA sequence: TGTGCCGGAGGGACAGACTCCTATAATTCACCCCTCCACTTT. Residues: CAGGTDSYNSPLHF.

J is TRBJ2-5 and V is TRBV14; D is possibly TRBD2 (5 bases). The germline V gene has CDR1 SGHDN and CDR2 FVKESK. The V gene lost 4 bases and the J gene lost 4 bases, with 16 bases spanning the gap. The length of the CDR3 is 15 residues. This chain's CDR3 is CASSPLASVLETQYF. The CDR3 coding sequence is TGTGCCAGCAGCCCCCTAGCCTCGGTACTAGAGACCCAGTACTTC.

This chain uses TRBV7-3 with TRBJ1-2, with a possible D match to TRBD1 (6 bases). The germline V and J ends were trimmed by 7 bases and 3 bases, with 9 bases remaining between them. Germline V CDR1 and CDR2: SGHTA, FQGTGA. CDR3 length: 12 residues. The CDR3: CASTSGDYGYTF. DNA for the CDR3: TGTGCCAGCACCTCAGGGGACTATGGCTACACCTTC.

This clone was seen once. The rearrangement links TRBV5-5 to TRBJ1-6; a weak D match, TRBD1 (6 bases). Germline CDR1 and CDR2: SGHKS and YYEKEE (reference sequence). There are 13 residues in the CDR3. V was cut by 4 bases and J by 11 bases, with 13 bases left in between. CDR3 nucleotide sequence: TGTGCCAGCAGCCTGGAAGGGGGTCCACCCCTCCACTTT. Its translation is CASSLEGGPPLHF.

This chain connects TRBV20-1 to TRBJ1-3; D gene uncertain. This CDR3 comprises 14 residues. CDR1 and CDR2 from the germline V gene are DFQATT and SNEGSKA (reference sequence). The V end was cut by 3 bases, the J end by 0 bases, with 9 bases between. The CDR3 nucleotides are TGCAGTGCTAGTTGGAGAAACTCTGGAAACACCATATATTTT. This gives the protein CSASWRNSGNTIYF.

V usage is TRBV3-1 (or the pseudogene TRBV3-2) and J usage is TRBJ1-6, with TRBD1 as a possible D gene (5 bases). Germline V gene sequence: CDR1 LGHDT, CDR2 YNNKEL (reference sequence). The CDR3 is 13 residues long. The V and J ends lost 4 bases and 8 bases respectively, with 9 bases between them. This CDR3 is CASSRVRDSPLHF. Here the CDR3 DNA reads TGTGCCAGCAGCCGGGTCAGGGATTCACCCCTCCACTTT.

The rearrangement joins TRBV18 to TRBJ2-7; 9 nucleotides match TRBD2. The length of the CDR3 is 15 residues. With V trimmed by 5 bases and J by 6 bases, 11 bases remained unmatched. Germline V lookup: CDR1 KGHSH, CDR2 LQKENI. CDR3 in DNA: TGTGCCAGCTCAGTGAGAGCGGGGGGAGGTGGCGAGCAGTACTTC. This gives the protein CASSVRAGGGGEQYF.

The J gene is TRBJ1-2, the V gene TRBV14, with 8 bases identical to TRBD1. The V gene's germline CDR1 is SGHDN and CDR2 FVKESK. The junction had 12 bases not matched to a gene; V was cut back by 4 bases and J by 8 bases. This CDR3 has 15 residues. The CDR3 region is CASSRSGTGYAGYTF. Here the CDR3 DNA reads TGTGCCAGCAGCCGCTCAGGGACAGGCTATGCGGGCTACACCTTC.

The genes are TRBV9 and TRBJ2-1, with D possibly being TRBD1 (5 bases). CDR3 length equals 14 residues. V dropped 3 bases and J dropped 8 bases, with 15 bases sitting between them. Looked up from germline, CDR1 is SGDLS and CDR2 is YYNGEE. The CDR3 DNA follows: TGTGCCAGCAGCGCTGCAACAGGTTCCCATGAGCAGTTCTTC. Its translation is CASSAATGSHEQFF.

The chain combines TRBV19 with TRBJ2-3, with 8 bases that match TRBD2. This CDR3 region has 17 residues. Germline V lookup: CDR1 LNHDA, CDR2 SQIVND (reference sequence). Losses at the gene ends were 1 base for V and 4 bases for J; bases not matched to a gene: 10. CDR3 loop: CASSIAPAGGTPDTQYF. In DNA form, the CDR3 reads TGTGCCAGTAGTATAGCACCCGCGGGGGGCACCCCAGATACGCAGTATTTT.

V and J are TRBV7-9 and TRBJ2-1; D gene unclear. The CDR3 length is 15 residues. CDR1 is SEHNR and CDR2 is FQNEAQ in the germline V gene (reference sequence). V dropped 1 base and J dropped 2 bases, with 9 bases sitting between them. The CDR3 region is CASSLDRRTYNEQFF. In DNA, the CDR3 is TGTGCCAGCAGCTTAGACAGACGGACCTACAATGAGCAGTTCTTC.

The chain combines TRBV6-5 with TRBJ1-5, with 7 bases matching TRBD1. This CDR3 region has 15 residues. The V and J ends lost 6 bases and 2 bases, in that order; junction bases with no gene match: 7. Per the germline V gene, CDR1 is MNHEY and CDR2 is SVGAGI. CDR3 bases: TGTGCCAGCAGGGGGCCAGGGGGGCGCAATCAGCCCCAGCATTTT. Protein sequence: CASRGPGGRNQPQHF.

The rearrangement joins TRBV5-1 to TRBJ1-3; D is unresolved. The CDR3 totals 17 residues. V was cut by 0 bases and J by 1 base, with 14 bases left in between. Germline assignment: CDR1 SGHRS and CDR2 YFSETQ. The CDR3 coding sequence is TGCGCCAGCAGCTTGGTTTCTGCGGAGGTTTCTGGAAACACCATATATTTT. As protein: CASSLVSAEVSGNTIYF. The whole variable domain, remainder taken from reference TRBV5-1 and TRBJ1-3, is KAGVTQTPRYLIKTRGQQVTLSCSPISGHRSVSWYQQTPGQGLQFLFEYFSETQRNKGNFPGRFSGRQFSNSRSEMNVSTLELGDSALYLCASSLVSAEVSGNTIYFGEGSWLTVV.

This rearrangement joins TRBV11-2 to TRBJ2-3, with TRBD2 matching 7 bases. The CDR3 spans 17 residues. Germline loops: CDR1 SGHAT, CDR2 FQNNGV. V lost 1 base, J lost 1 base, and 8 bases stayed unmatched. The CDR3 bases are TGTGCCAGCAGCTTAGTATCTGGCCGGGGGGGCACAGATACGCAGTATTTT. Translated, it gives CASSLVSGRGGTDTQYF.

The chain joins TRBV11-1 to TRBJ1-6; D is undetermined. Trimming took off 7 bases at V and 7 bases at J, with 17 bases between the two ends. From germline, CDR1 is SGHAT and CDR2 FQDESV (reference sequence). This CDR3 comprises 15 residues. The CDR3 region is CASNAHEALNSPLHF. The CDR3 DNA follows: TGTGCCAGCAACGCGCATGAGGCCCTAAATTCACCCCTCCACTTT.

The sample holds one count of this clone. This chain connects TRBV9 to TRBJ1-4; no reliable D call. Germline V lookup: CDR1 SGDLS, CDR2 YYNGEE. The V end was cut by 0 bases, the J end by 7 bases, with 13 bases between. The CDR3 runs 15 residues. The CDR3 sequence is CASSVVEGFSEKLFF. As DNA, the CDR3 is TGTGCCAGCAGCGTAGTGGAGGGATTCAGTGAAAAACTGTTTTTT.

J is TRBJ1-2 and V is TRBV7-9; 8 nucleotides line up with TRBD1. J was trimmed by 7 bases and V by 1 base; bases with no gene match: 5. Germline CDR1 is SEHNR and CDR2 is FQNEAQ (reference sequence). The CDR3 runs to 14 residues. This CDR3 is CASSLGRGQGGYTF. CDR3 sequence (DNA): TGTGCCAGCAGCTTAGGCAGGGGGCAAGGTGGCTACACCTTC.

The chain links TRBV4-1 to TRBJ2-3, with TRBD2 identical over 10 bases. CDR1 and CDR2 from the germline V gene are MGHRA and YSYEKL. Trimming took 4 bases from V and 5 from J; bases not matched to a gene: 9. The CDR3 runs 16 residues. The chain's CDR3 is CASSRDVAGGRDTQYF. The CDR3 bases are TGCGCCAGCAGCCGTGATGTAGCGGGGGGCAGAGATACGCAGTATTTT.

This clone is a singleton in its sample. The chain carries TRBV25-1 and TRBJ1-1; 7 bases fit TRBD1. The CDR3 runs 14 residues. CDR1 and CDR2 (germline): MGHDK, SYGVNS. After removal of 9 bases from V and 5 bases from J, the junction contained 12 bases not matched to a gene. The CDR3 DNA is TGTGCCAGTAGAGGGGTAACCAGGGGGACTGAAGCTTTCTTT. This codes for CASRGVTRGTEAFF.